This TCR beta chain was found in a study of T cells in Graves' hyperthyroidism and ophthalmopathy. The diagnostic basis comprised clinical symptoms, serum thyroxine and TRAb, thyroid ultrasound and orbital computed tomography. It was at first hyperthyroidism diagnosis, before any ophthalmopathy symptoms, that the blood sample was taken. Study-level points and caveats: Ophthalmopathy was predicted by the model a median of roughly 6.6 months ahead of onset.

This clonotype came up many times. Its cognate antigen is unknown. V lost 9 bases and J 0 bases, leaving 14 bases between the germline ends. Germline V lookup: CDR1 MNHEY, CDR2 SMNVEV (reference sequence). This CDR3 region has 14 residues. Amplification of TCR beta CDR3 regions used RNA as the template. A set of HTBI primers served as the primers for a first-round RT-PCR of the TCR CDR3. MiXCR, applied by TCRdb to the multiplex PCR reads, yields one record per CDR3 protein. The sample has about 300,000 distinct CDR3 sequences; 13% are singletons. Sequences were obtained from blood. This receptor was obtained from a woman in her twenties or thirties with Graves' hyperthyroidism that later progressed to Graves' ophthalmopathy. The V and J genes are TRBV27 and TRBJ1-1, with D possibly TRBD1 on 5 matching bases. CDR3: CASNRDGLNTEAFF. CDR3 DNA sequence: TGTGCCAGTAACCGGGACGGACTGAACACTGAAGCTTTCTTT.